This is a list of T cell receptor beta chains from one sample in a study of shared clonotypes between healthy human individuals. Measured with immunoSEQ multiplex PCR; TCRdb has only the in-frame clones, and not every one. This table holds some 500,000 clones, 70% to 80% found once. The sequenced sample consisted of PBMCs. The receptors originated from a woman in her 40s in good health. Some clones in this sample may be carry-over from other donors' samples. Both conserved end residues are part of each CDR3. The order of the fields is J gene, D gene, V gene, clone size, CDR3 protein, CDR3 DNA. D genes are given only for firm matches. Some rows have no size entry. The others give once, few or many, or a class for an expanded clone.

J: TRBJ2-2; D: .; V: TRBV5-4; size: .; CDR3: CASSLDRVGTGELFF; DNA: TGTGCCAGCAGCTTGGATCGGGTGGGCACCGGGGAGCTGTTTTTT
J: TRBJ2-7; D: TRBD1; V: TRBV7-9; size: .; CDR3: CASSAAGTGGNEQYF; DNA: TGTGCCAGCAGTGCTGCCGGGACAGGGGGCAACGAGCAGTACTTC
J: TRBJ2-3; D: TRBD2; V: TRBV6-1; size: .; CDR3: CASSEAASGLTDTQYF; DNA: TGTGCCAGCAGTGAGGCCGCTAGCGGGCTCACAGATACGCAGTATTTT
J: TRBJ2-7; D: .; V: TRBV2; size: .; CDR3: CASSEAGQGSYEQYF; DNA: TGTGCCAGCAGTGAAGCGGGCCAGGGGTCCTACGAGCAGTACTTC
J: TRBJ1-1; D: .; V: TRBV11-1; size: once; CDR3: CASGGDGWNTEAFF; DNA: TGTGCCAGCGGGGGTGATGGGTGGAACACTGAAGCTTTCTTT
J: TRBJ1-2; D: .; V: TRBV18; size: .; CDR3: CASSRESSDANYGYTF; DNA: TGTGCCAGCTCCCGCGAGTCGTCGGATGCTAACTATGGCTACACCTTC
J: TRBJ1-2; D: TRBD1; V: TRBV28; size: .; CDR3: CASRETGAYGYTF; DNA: TGTGCCAGCAGAGAGACAGGGGCCTACGGCTACACCTTC
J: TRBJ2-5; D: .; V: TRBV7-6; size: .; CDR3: CASSQSRDGQETQYF; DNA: TGTGCCAGCAGCCAAAGCCGGGACGGCCAAGAGACCCAGTACTTC
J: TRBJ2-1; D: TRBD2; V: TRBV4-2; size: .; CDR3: CASSRQASGPYNEQFF; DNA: TGTGCCAGCAGCCGGCAGGCTAGCGGGCCTTACAATGAGCAGTTCTTC
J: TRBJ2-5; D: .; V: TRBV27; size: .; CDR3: CASCPRGKETQYF; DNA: TGTGCCAGCTGCCCCAGGGGTAAAGAGACCCAGTACTTC
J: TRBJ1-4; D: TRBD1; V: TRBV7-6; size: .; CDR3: CASSLVGGDEKLFF; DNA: TGTGCCAGCAGCTTAGTAGGGGGCGATGAAAAACTGTTTTTT
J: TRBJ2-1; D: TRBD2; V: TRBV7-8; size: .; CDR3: CASGLARNEQFF; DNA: TGTGCCAGCGGACTAGCGCGTAATGAGCAGTTCTTC
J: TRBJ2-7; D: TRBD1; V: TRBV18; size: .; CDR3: CASSPLLQGAHEQYF; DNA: TGTGCCAGCTCACCCCTTCTACAGGGGGCCCACGAGCAGTACTTC
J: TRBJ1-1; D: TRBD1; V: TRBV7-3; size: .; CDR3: CASSLNRGRASFF; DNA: TGTGCCAGCAGCTTAAACAGGGGGCGCGCATCTTTCTTT
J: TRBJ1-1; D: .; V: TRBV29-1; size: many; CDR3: CSVDGQLNTEAFF; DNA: TGCAGCGTGGACGGGCAATTGAACACTGAAGCTTTCTTT
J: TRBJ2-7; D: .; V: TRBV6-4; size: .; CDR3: CASSVARDGPYEQYF; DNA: TGTGCCAGCAGTGTGGCACGGGACGGACCCTACGAGCAGTACTTC
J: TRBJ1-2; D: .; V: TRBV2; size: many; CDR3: CASGQNYGYTF; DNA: TGTGCCAGCGGACAGAACTATGGCTACACCTTC
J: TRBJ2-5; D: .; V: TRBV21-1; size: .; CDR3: CASSTRQGASQETQYF; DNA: TGTGCCAGCAGCACCAGACAGGGGGCGAGCCAAGAGACCCAGTACTTC
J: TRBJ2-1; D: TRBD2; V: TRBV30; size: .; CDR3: CAWSGRGVGNEQFF; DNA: TGTGCCTGGAGCGGGAGGGGGGTTGGCAATGAGCAGTTCTTC
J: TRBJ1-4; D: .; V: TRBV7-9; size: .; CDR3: CASNLQGNEKLFF; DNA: TGTGCCAGCAACTTACAGGGAAATGAAAAACTGTTTTTT
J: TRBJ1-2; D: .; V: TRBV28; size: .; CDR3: CASTGGGVYGYTF; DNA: TGTGCCAGCACCGGTGGGGGGGTCTATGGCTACACCTTC
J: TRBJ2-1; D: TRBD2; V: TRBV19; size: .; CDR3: CASSTSGWERDEQFF; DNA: TGTGCCAGTAGTACTAGCGGGTGGGAGCGGGATGAGCAGTTCTTC
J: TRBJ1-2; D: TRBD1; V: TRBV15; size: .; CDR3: CATSRSTGGADYGYTF; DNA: TGTGCCACCAGCAGGTCAACAGGGGGCGCCGACTATGGCTACACCTTC
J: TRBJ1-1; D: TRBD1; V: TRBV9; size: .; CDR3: CASSVQGAATEAFF; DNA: TGTGCCAGCAGCGTTCAGGGGGCGGCCACTGAAGCTTTCTTT
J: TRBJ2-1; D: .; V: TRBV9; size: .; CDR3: CASSGLTASYNEQFF; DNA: TGTGCCAGCAGCGGATTGACGGCCTCCTACAATGAGCAGTTCTTC
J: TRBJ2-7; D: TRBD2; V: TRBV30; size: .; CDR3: CAWKREGYEQYF; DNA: TGTGCCTGGAAAAGGGAGGGATACGAGCAGTACTTC
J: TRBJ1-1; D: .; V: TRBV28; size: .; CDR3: CASSITGLGTEAFF; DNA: TGTGCCAGCAGTATTACAGGGTTGGGCACTGAAGCTTTCTTT
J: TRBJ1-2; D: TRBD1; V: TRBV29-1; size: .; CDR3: CSGGTGGALGYTF; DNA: TGCAGCGGGGGGACAGGGGGCGCATTAGGCTACACCTTC
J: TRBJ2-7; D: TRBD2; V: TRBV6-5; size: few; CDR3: CASSRTGGGGEQYF; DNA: TGTGCCAGCAGTCGCACGGGGGGTGGAGGTGAGCAGTACTTC
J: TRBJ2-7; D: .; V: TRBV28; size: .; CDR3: CASVQRDRTYEQYF; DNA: TGTGCCAGCGTCCAGCGGGACAGAACGTACGAGCAGTACTTC
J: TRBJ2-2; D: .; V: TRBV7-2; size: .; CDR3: CASSLNLQVGELFF; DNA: TGTGCCAGCAGCTTAAATTTACAGGTCGGGGAGCTGTTTTTT
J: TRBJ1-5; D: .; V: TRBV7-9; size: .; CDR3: CASSLSYSNQPQHF; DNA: TGTGCCAGCAGCTTGAGCTATAGCAATCAGCCCCAGCATTTT
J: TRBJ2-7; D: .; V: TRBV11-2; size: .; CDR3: CASSRPGGYEQYF; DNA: TGTGCCAGCAGCCGCCCGGGCGGGTACGAGCAGTACTTC
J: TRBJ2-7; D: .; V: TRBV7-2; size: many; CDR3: CASSPDRNSYEQYF; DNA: TGTGCCAGCAGCCCCGACAGGAACTCCTACGAGCAGTACTTC
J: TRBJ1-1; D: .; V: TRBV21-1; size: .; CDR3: CASSKASKDTEAFF; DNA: TGTGCCAGCAGCAAAGCGAGTAAGGACACTGAAGCTTTCTTT
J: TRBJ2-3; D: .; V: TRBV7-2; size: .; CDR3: CASSLARGNTDTQYF; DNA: TGTGCCAGCAGCTTAGCTCGCGGGAACACAGATACGCAGTATTTT
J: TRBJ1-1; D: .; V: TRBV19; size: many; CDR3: CASMVRGTTEAFF; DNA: TGTGCCAGCATGGTGAGGGGGACCACTGAAGCTTTCTTT
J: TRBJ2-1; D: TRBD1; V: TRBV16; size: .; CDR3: CASSLGQGYNEQFF; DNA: TGTGCCAGCAGCTTGGGACAGGGATACAATGAGCAGTTCTTC
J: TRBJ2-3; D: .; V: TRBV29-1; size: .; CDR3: CSVPGLTTDTQYF; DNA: TGCAGCGTTCCCGGACTAACTACAGATACGCAGTATTTT